Listed here are 4 T cell receptor beta chains from one sample, sequenced in a study of cytotoxic CD8 clonotypes in ibrutinib-treated CLL. The protocol was immunoSEQ multiplex PCR, while the TCRdb copy is restricted to in-frame clones and leaves out a portion. The sample lists 150,000 to 250,000 clones, about 72% occurring once. The sequences come from PBMCs, collected after 24 months of ibrutinib treatment. All receptors come from a human donor with chronic lymphocytic leukemia.

This chain uses TRBV15 with TRBJ2-3; D perhaps matches TRBD2 (6 bases). V gave up 5 bases and J gave up 2 bases, with 11 bases separating them. The CDR3 is made up of 14 amino acids. From germline, CDR1 is LNHNV and CDR2 YYDKDF (reference sequence). CDR3 sequence (DNA): TGTGCCACCAGCGGGGACTTCAACACAGATACGCAGTATTTT. Its protein product is CATSGDFNTDTQYF.

The CDR3 loop reads CASSSRDAANEKLFF. The CDR3, as DNA: TGCGCCAGCAGCTCACGGGATGCTGCTAATGAAAAACTGTTTTTT. The rearrangement joins TRBV5-1 to TRBJ1-4; D ambiguous. The germline V gene encodes CDR1 SGHRS and CDR2 YFSETQ. CDR3 length: 15 residues. V was cut by 3 bases and J by 3 bases, with 12 bases left in between.

This chain uses TRBV27 with TRBJ2-1, with 7 bases aligning to TRBD1. Per the germline V gene, CDR1 is MNHEY and CDR2 is SMNVEV (reference sequence). The CDR3 loop spans 20 amino acids. The V and J ends lost 7 bases and 3 bases, in that order; junction bases with no gene match: 24. The CDR3 DNA follows: TGTGCCAGCATTCTCAGACTCCGGGACAGAGGATCCAGAAACTACAATGAGCAGTTCTTC. Amino acids: CASILRLRDRGSRNYNEQFF.

The rearrangement joins TRBV7-2 to TRBJ1-1; D is unresolved. The V gene's germline CDR1 is SGHTA and CDR2 FQGNSA. This CDR3 spans 14 amino acids. V dropped 1 base and J dropped 1 base, with 7 bases sitting between them. The CDR3: CASSLVAGNTEAFF. For the CDR3, the DNA is TGTGCCAGCAGCTTAGTCGCAGGGAACACTGAAGCTTTCTTT.